Following are 11 T cell receptor beta chains from one sample sequenced in a study of T cells in Graves' hyperthyroidism and ophthalmopathy. Amplified TCR beta CDR3 regions derived from RNA transcripts. First-round RT-PCR targeting the TCR CDR3 was performed with the HTBI primer set. TCRdb redid the calling of the multiplex PCR reads with MiXCR, one entry per CDR3 protein. The sample includes 600,000 to 650,000 distinct CDR3 sequences, around 15% of them seen just once. The sample consisted of blood. The origin of the receptors is a woman aged 25 to 39 with Graves' hyperthyroidism.

The J gene is TRBJ1-6, the V gene TRBV28, with no clear D. Trimming cost V 7 bases and J 14 bases, with 18 bases left between them. Looked up from germline, CDR1 is MDHEN and CDR2 is SYDVKM. CDR3 length: 13 amino acids. The CDR3 sequence: CASNPSRRSALHF. The DNA of the CDR3 is TGTGCCAGCAATCCTAGCAGGAGGTCGGCCCTCCACTTT.

This clonotype was seen at least ten times. The chain recombines TRBV20-1 with TRBJ1-5; D is undetermined. This CDR3 has 13 residues. V shed 3 bases and J shed 2 bases, with 8 bases lying between them. Germline values: CDR1 DFQATT, CDR2 SNEGSKA (reference sequence). The CDR3 DNA reads as TGCAGTGCTAGGTCCGGAGGCAATCAGCCCCAGCATTTT. Protein: CSARSGGNQPQHF.

J is TRBJ1-5 and V is TRBV28, with 8 bases fitting TRBD1. The trim removed 5 bases at V and 1 base at J, leaving 7 bases unmatched. The CDR3 consists of 16 residues. Germline CDR1 MDHEN, CDR2 SYDVKM. For the CDR3, the DNA is TGTGCCAGCAGTAAACAGTGGACAGGGAGCAATCAGCCCCAGCATTTT. Translation: CASSKQWTGSNQPQHF. The full variable domain, with the rest looked up from reference TRBV28 and TRBJ1-5, is DVKVTQSSRYLVKRTGEKVFLECVQDMDHENMFWYRQDPGLGLRLIYFSYDVKMKEKGDIPEGYSVSREKKERFSLILESASTNQTSMYLCASSKQWTGSNQPQHFGDGTRLSIL.

For the CDR3, the DNA is TGTGCCACCAGTGACTGGACTAGCGGGAGACTTGATGAGCAGTTCTTC. This gives the protein CATSDWTSGRLDEQFF. The genes are TRBV24-1 and TRBJ2-1, with 13 bases identical to TRBD2. The CDR3 is 16 amino acids. J lost 8 bases, V lost 4 bases, and 7 bases had no gene match. The V gene's germline CDR1 is KGHDR and CDR2 SFDVKD.

This clonotype was counted at least ten times. This chain links TRBV28 with TRBJ1-5, with 9 bases lining up with TRBD1. Germline trimming cut 6 bases from V and 5 bases from J; bases unmatched to any gene: 5. The CDR3 is made up of 14 amino acids. The germline CDR1 and CDR2 sequences are MDHEN and SYDVKM. CDR3 coding DNA: TGTGCCAGCAGAGGACAGGGGATGTATCAGCCCCAGCATTTT. As protein: CASRGQGMYQPQHF.

This clonotype was seen a few times. The chain joins TRBV6-1 to TRBJ1-2, with D possibly matching TRBD1 (5 bases). V was pared by 6 bases and J by 4 bases, with 15 bases between. The CDR3 runs to 14 residues. Germline lookup yields CDR1 MNHNS and CDR2 SASEGT. CDR3 amino acids: CASRSRDLIYGYTF. The CDR3 DNA sequence: TGTGCCAGCAGGTCCAGGGACCTTATCTATGGCTACACCTTC.

This clonotype has just a few counts. V usage is TRBV9 and J usage is TRBJ2-3; D is unresolved. Germline V gives CDR1 SGDLS, CDR2 YYNGEE. Between the trimmed V and J ends, which lost 4 bases and 8 bases, there was a span of 8 bases. The CDR3 extends over 11 amino acids. The CDR3 DNA sequence: TGTGCCAGCAGCTCAAAGGGTACGCAGTATTTT. It is translated as CASSSKGTQYF.

The chain is built from TRBV20-1 and TRBJ1-2; D gene uncertain. The V gene lost 3 bases and the J gene lost 2 bases, with 7 bases spanning the gap. Germline lookup yields CDR1 DFQATT and CDR2 SNEGSKA (reference sequence). This CDR3 comprises 12 residues. The CDR3 spells CSARGLNYGYTF. CDR3 coding DNA: TGCAGTGCTAGGGGCCTGAACTATGGCTACACCTTC.

Many counts were recorded for this clonotype. The chain combines TRBV2 with TRBJ2-1; D remains ambiguous. Germline V gene lookup returns CDR1 SNHLY and CDR2 FYNNEI. V lost 6 bases and J lost 5, with 20 bases in between. This CDR3 contains 16 residues. Written as DNA, the CDR3 is TGTGCCAGCAGAGGTCGTCTGGCGCTATCTCACAATGAGCAGTTCTTC. This encodes CASRGRLALSHNEQFF.

The chain links TRBV30 to TRBJ2-3; no clear D gene. This CDR3 is 13 amino acids long. Germline values: CDR1 GTSNPN, CDR2 SVGIG (reference sequence). V was clipped by 0 bases and J by 5 bases, with 9 bases between them. The CDR3 DNA reads as TGTGCCTGGAGTGTATCTACCCTAGATACGCAGTATTTT. Amino acid sequence: CAWSVSTLDTQYF.

Comment on this clonotype: Relative to the germline gene, one junction end is altered; a read error may explain this. J is TRBJ1-2 and V is TRBV5-1; D is ambiguous. Per germline, CDR1 SGHRS and CDR2 YFSETQ. This CDR3 is built from 13 residues. The CDR3 sequence is CASSLARNYGHTF. CDR3 coding DNA: TGCGCCAGCAGCTTGGCCAGGAACTATGGCCACACCTTC.